This section outlines one TCR beta chain sequence together with its context. What it recognizes is unknown. Reverse transcription of roughly 0.5 to 1 ug RNA was performed with random hexamers. TCRdb itself ran the immunoSEQ multiplex PCR reads through MiXCR, one entry per CDR3 protein. Here the sample spans around 81,000 distinct CDR3 sequences, about 93% being singletons. TCR beta was sequenced from blood CD8+ and CD4+ T cells. The sample comes from a study of CD8 T cells in Susac syndrome. Whole-study results and caveats: In TEMRA cells and active patients, CD8+ clonal expansion in Susac reached its peak.

This clonotype originated in a human donor with Susac syndrome. What was sequenced was CD8+ T cells from PBMCs.

In DNA form, the CDR3 reads TGTGCCAGTAGAAATGTTAATCAGCCCCAGCATTTT. Its protein is CASRNVNQPQHF. The chain uses TRBV19 and TRBJ1-5, with no clear D. The CDR3 spans 12 residues. V shed 6 bases and J shed 4 bases, with 7 bases lying between them. The germline V gene has CDR1 LNHDA and CDR2 SQIVND (reference sequence).